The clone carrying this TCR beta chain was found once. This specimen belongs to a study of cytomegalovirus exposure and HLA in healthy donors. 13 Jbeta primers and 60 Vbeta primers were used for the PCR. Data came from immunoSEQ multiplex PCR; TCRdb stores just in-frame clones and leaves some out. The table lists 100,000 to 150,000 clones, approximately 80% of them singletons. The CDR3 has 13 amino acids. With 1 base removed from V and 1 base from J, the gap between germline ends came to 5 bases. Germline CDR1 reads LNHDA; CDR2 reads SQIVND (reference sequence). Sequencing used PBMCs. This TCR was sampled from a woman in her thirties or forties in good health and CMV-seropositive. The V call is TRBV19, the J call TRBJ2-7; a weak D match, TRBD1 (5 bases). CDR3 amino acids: CASSIGQSYEQYF. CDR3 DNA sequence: TGTGCCAGTAGTATAGGACAGTCCTACGAGCAGTACTTC.